This note documents a single T cell receptor beta chain sequence. Its antigen remains unknown. The same CDR3 is also encoded by other DNA sequences in this sample. The study ran its PCR with 60 Vbeta and 13 Jbeta primers. The protocol was immunoSEQ multiplex PCR, while the TCRdb copy is restricted to in-frame clones and leaves out a portion. The data hold about 82,000 clones, with about 77% observed a single time. The data are from a study of cytomegalovirus exposure and HLA in healthy donors. Study outcomes and limitations: A later analysis associated some 18,000 TCR beta sequences with HLA alleles at a 0.05 false discovery rate. Presence/absence analyses assumed roughly uniform sequencing depth across donors. Productive rates of about 87% or about 30% were seen for most TCR beta V segments in an earlier analysis. Generally TCR sequences proved uncommon, though certain public TCRs appeared in numerous donors.

The sequence was obtained from a man aged 50-60 years in good health and CMV-seronegative. Sequencing was performed on PBMCs.

The CDR3 sequence: CASSIGAGGLYEQYF. CDR3 coding DNA: TGTGCCAGTAGTATCGGCGCAGGGGGCCTTTACGAGCAGTACTTC. J is TRBJ2-7 and V is TRBV19; 8 bases line up with TRBD1. The CDR3 is 15 residues long. V lost 3 bases, J lost 4 bases, and 8 bases stayed unmatched. CDR1 LNHDA and CDR2 SQIVND come from the germline V gene (reference sequence).